This TCR beta chain is drawn from a study of control samples from healthy donors and cancer patients. Profiling relied on immunoSEQ multiplex PCR, and the TCRdb table lists in-frame clones only, not all of them. This table holds roughly 150,000 clones, 93% found once. V lost 3 bases and J 4 bases, leaving 8 bases between the germline ends. The germline V gene has CDR1 KGHDR and CDR2 SFDVKD. The CDR3 contains 13 residues. V usage is TRBV24-1 and J usage is TRBJ1-2; unclear D gene. The clonotype comes from a man aged 50-59 years in good health. Sequencing was done on a sample of blood. In DNA form, the CDR3 reads TGTGCCACCAGTGATGGCCCTGGCTATGGCTACACCTTC. Translation gives CATSDGPGYGYTF.